Listed below are T cell receptor beta chains from one sample, sequenced in a study of T cells in Graves' hyperthyroidism and ophthalmopathy. TCRdb used MiXCR to reprocess the multiplex PCR reads, holding one entry per CDR3 protein. The profile shows a few hundred thousand distinct CDR3 sequences, around 46% of them singletons. Material for sequencing was peripheral blood or thyroid tissue (not recorded which). The source is a woman between 18 and 29 years old with Graves' hyperthyroidism. CDR3s include the opening cysteine and the closing phenylalanine or tryptophan. D genes are given only for firm matches. Not every row has a clone size; where given, it reads once, few, many or a size class.

v_gene	abundance	j_gene	d_gene	CDR3nt	CDR3aa
TRBV2	once	TRBJ1-2	TRBD1	TGTGACCAGTGGGGTACAGGGGGAGAAGGCTACACCTTC	CDQWGTGGEGYTF
TRBV12-3/TRBV12-4	many	TRBJ2-7	TRBD2	TGTGCCAGCAGTTTGGGACTAGCGGGAGCCTCCCACGAGCAGTACTTC	CASSLGLAGASHEQYF
TRBV7-2	NA	TRBJ1-2	NA	TGTGCCAGCAGCGTTGAAGATCTGGGCAGAAACTATGGCTACACCTTC	CASSVEDLGRNYGYTF
TRBV4-2	NA	TRBJ2-5	TRBD2	TGTGCCAGCAGCGCCGGGGCTAGCGGGGACCAAGAGACCCAGTACTTC	CASSAGASGDQETQYF
TRBV27	many	TRBJ1-5	TRBD1	TGTGCCAGCAGGACAGGGGACGGCAATCAGCCCCAGCATTTT	CASRTGDGNQPQHF
TRBV7-2	NA	TRBJ2-5	NA	TGTGCCACCGCGGACAGCAATCAAGAGACCCAGTACTTC	CATADSNQETQYF
TRBV2	once	TRBJ2-5	NA	TGTGCCAGCAGTGCTCGGGAGTCGGAGACCCAGTACTTC	CASSARESETQYF
TRBV7-8	NA	TRBJ2-5	NA	TGTGCCAGTACCCATCGCCATGGGACGGGACACCAGTACTTC	CASTHRHGTGHQYF
TRBV7-8	many	TRBJ2-7	TRBD2	TGTGCCAGCAGCTTAATCGCTGCTAGCGGTAGCTCCTACGAGCAGTACTTC	CASSLIAASGSSYEQYF
TRBV19	NA	TRBJ2-3	NA	TGTGCCAGTAGTAGGACTTCCTTCAGAGGTGGAGATACGCAGTATTTT	CASSRTSFRGGDTQYF
TRBV12-3/TRBV12-4	few	TRBJ2-2	NA	TGTGCCAGCATAACAGGGAGAGCCGGGGAGCTGTTTTTT	CASITGRAGELFF
TRBV7-2	NA	TRBJ2-7	TRBD2	TGTGTCAGCAGCTTAGTCGTGGGGGGGAGCTCCTACGAGCAGTACTTC	CVSSLVVGGSSYEQYF
TRBV15	few	TRBJ2-3	NA	TGTGCCACCAGCAGAGATTACGGGTTCACAGATACGCAGTATTTT	CATSRDYGFTDTQYF
TRBV15	NA	TRBJ2-5	TRBD2	TGTGCCACCAGCAGAGGCACAGGACTAGCAACACAGGAGACCCAGTACTTC	CATSRGTGLATQETQYF
TRBV5-8	many	TRBJ2-6	NA	TGTGCCAGCAGCCCCGCGGTGGGCTTTGGGGCCAACGTCCTGACTTTC	CASSPAVGFGANVLTF
TRBV5-5	many	TRBJ2-2	TRBD1	TGTGCCAGCAGCTCCGCCCGGACAGGACCTACCGGGGAGCTGTTTTTT	CASSSARTGPTGELFF
TRBV5-1	NA	TRBJ1-1	TRBD1	TGCGCCAGCAGCCCCCCGGGACAGACGGCTTTCTTT	CASSPPGQTAFF
TRBV7-2	NA	TRBJ1-6	NA	TGTGCCAGCTCACCACCTTTCTGGCGGGCATCGGATAATTCACCCCTCCACTTT	CASSPPFWRASDNSPLHF
TRBV5-5	many	TRBJ1-1	NA	TGTGCCAGCAGCTTAAGTGGACAGTTCAACACTGAAGCTTTCTTT	CASSLSGQFNTEAFF
TRBV4-1	NA	TRBJ2-7	TRBD2	TGCGCCAGCAGCCAAGGACCCCGGGAGGCCTTAGGGGAGCAGTACTTC	CASSQGPREALGEQYF
TRBV10-3	NA	TRBJ2-7	TRBD1	TGTGCCATCAGTGAGGGACAGGCGGGCCCCTACGAGCAGTACTTC	CAISEGQAGPYEQYF
TRBV12-3/TRBV12-4	many	TRBJ2-5	NA	TGTGCCAGCAGTATGCCGGGGGCCCAAGAGACCCAGTACTTC	CASSMPGAQETQYF
TRBV24-1	many	TRBJ2-2	NA	TGTGCCACCAGTGACCGTGGCAGGTCCGGGGAGCTGTTTTTT	CATSDRGRSGELFF
TRBV7-2	many	TRBJ2-2	NA	TGTGCCAGCAGCCCGATGACCGGGGAGCTGTTTTTT	CASSPMTGELFF
TRBV2	many	TRBJ2-7	NA	TGTGCCAGCAGTCCGCGGCTAGCTACCTACGAGCAGTACTTC	CASSPRLATYEQYF
TRBV19	many	TRBJ2-5	NA	TGTGCCAGTAGCCAGATCGGGACATCCAAGACCCAGTACTTC	CASSQIGTSKTQYF
TRBV7-8	NA	TRBJ1-2	TRBD1	TGTGCCAGCAGCGAAGGGCAGGGGGCTTATGGCTACACCTTC	CASSEGQGAYGYTF
TRBV18	NA	TRBJ1-1	NA	TGTGCCAGCTCACCTGAGGGGAGGACTCCGAACACTGAAGCTTTCTTT	CASSPEGRTPNTEAFF
TRBV6-5	many	TRBJ1-1	TRBD1	TGTGCCAGCAAGATAGACAGGGGCACTGAAGCTTTCTTT	CASKIDRGTEAFF
TRBV12-3/TRBV12-4	many	TRBJ2-7	TRBD2	TGTGCCAGCAGCGCGCTAGCGGGAGTTTTCTCCGAGCAGTACTTC	CASSALAGVFSEQYF
TRBV7-2	many	TRBJ2-5	NA	TGTGCCAGCAGCTATGGGGGAGAAGAGACCCAGTACTTC	CASSYGGEETQYF
TRBV6-5	many	TRBJ1-1	NA	TGTGCCAGCACCGCAGGTCCCATGAACACTGAAGCTTTCTTT	CASTAGPMNTEAFF
TRBV2	NA	TRBJ2-7	TRBD2	TGTGCCCGGTGGACTAGCGGAGCCTACGAGCAGTACTTC	CARWTSGAYEQYF
TRBV7-2	NA	TRBJ1-1	TRBD1	TGTGCCAGCAGCTTAGCGGACAGGGTGAGCCCTGAAGCTTTCTTT	CASSLADRVSPEAFF
TRBV7-9	many	TRBJ1-2	NA	TGTGCCAGCAGCTCCTCCGTGGTCATCGGACCTGTGCACTATGGCTACACCTTC	CASSSSVVIGPVHYGYTF
TRBV20-1	NA	TRBJ2-7	TRBD1	TGCAGTGCGAAGGACAGGCAAAGCTCCTACAATGAGCAGTACTTC	CSAKDRQSSYNEQYF
TRBV7-9	NA	TRBJ2-7	TRBD1	TGTGCCAGCAGCCACGGGACAGGCGGCTACGAGCAGTACTTC	CASSHGTGGYEQYF
TRBV9	NA	TRBJ1-6	TRBD1	TGTGCCAGCAGCCCCCGGGACAGCTCGAGTTCACCCCTCCACTTT	CASSPRDSSSSPLHF
TRBV7-3	many	TRBJ1-1	NA	TGTGCCAGCAGCTTACTGGTTACCACTGAAGCTTTCTTT	CASSLLVTTEAFF
TRBV18	many	TRBJ1-6	NA	TGTGCCAGCTCACCTGGAAATTCACCCCTCCACTTT	CASSPGNSPLHF
TRBV4-1	once	TRBJ2-7	TRBD2	TGCGCCAGCAGCCAAGATGGACTAGCAACCTACGAGCAGTACTTC	CASSQDGLATYEQYF
TRBV18	many	TRBJ2-5	TRBD1	TGTGCCAGCTCATTGGGACAGGGTGACGAGACCCAGTACTTC	CASSLGQGDETQYF
TRBV27	many	TRBJ1-2	TRBD1	TGTGCCAGCAGTCGGACAGGGGGTAACTATGGCTACACCTTC	CASSRTGGNYGYTF
TRBV6-6	few	TRBJ1-6	NA	TGTGCCAGCAGCCACCCCCGGGTCGAGTCACCCCTCCACTTT	CASSHPRVESPLHF